This T cell receptor (beta chain) stems from a study of tumor and adjacent non-tumor tissue in lung cancer. Three rounds of nested PCR, following a modified ARM-PCR protocol, produced the TCRbeta library. MiXCR was run by TCRdb on the multiplex PCR reads, yielding one entry per CDR3 protein. The sample carries 60,000 to 100,000 distinct CDR3 sequences, just over 75% recorded once. RNA was extracted from bulk tissue without any cell sorting. More than 3 cm separated this lung sample from the edge of the tumor. V lost 1 base and J lost 2, with 14 bases in between. Germline CDR1 reads SGHVS; CDR2 reads FQNEAQ. CDR3 size: 16 residues.

The chain couples TRBV7-8 to TRBJ1-2; possibly TRBD1 for D (5 bases). The receptor's source is a man in his 70s with non-small cell lung cancer. The sample consisted of distant non-tumor lung tissue. The CDR3 sequence is CASSLDGAGGNYGYTF. DNA for the CDR3: TGTGCCAGCAGCTTAGACGGGGCGGGGGGGAACTATGGCTACACCTTC.